A single sample gave rise to the 28 T cell receptor beta chains below, sequenced in a study of T-cell memory formation after mild COVID-19. TCRdb used MiXCR to reprocess the 5' RACE reads, holding one entry per CDR3 protein. The table has about 430,000 distinct CDR3 sequences, 18% seen once. Sequencing was carried out using PBMCs or a T cell subset sorted from them (not recorded which). Receptors originate from a man between 18 and 29 years old who had mild COVID-19 (a few samples of this study predate the infection). Cell type and time point are not known.

The rearrangement links TRBV7-6 to TRBJ1-6, with 7 nucleotides matching TRBD1. J was trimmed by 8 bases and V by 5 bases; bases with no gene match: 12. Germline V gene data show CDR1 as SGHVS and CDR2 as FNYEAQ. The CDR3 is made up of 16 amino acids. The CDR3 sequence: CASSKTGVRRDSPLHF. CDR3 DNA: TGTGCCAGCAGCAAAACAGGGGTCCGTCGGGATTCACCCCTCCACTTT.

This clonotype has just a few counts. The chain has TRBV9 and TRBJ1-5; no clear D gene. V gave up 8 bases and J gave up 5 bases, with 8 bases separating them. The CDR3 runs 11 residues. The germline V gene encodes CDR1 SGDLS and CDR2 YYNGEE. As DNA, the CDR3 is TGTGCCAGAGACGGACATCAGCCCCAGCATTTT. It encodes CARDGHQPQHF.

This rearrangement joins TRBV20-1 to TRBJ2-7; a possible D gene is TRBD2 (6 bases). Germline loops: CDR1 DFQATT, CDR2 SNEGSKA (reference sequence). CDR3 length: 13 amino acids. V was cut by 1 base and J by 6 bases, with 13 bases left in between. CDR3 in amino acids: CSARGGSGGEQYV. As DNA, the CDR3 is TGCAGTGCTAGAGGGGGTAGCGGAGGCGAGCAGTACGTC.

The chain is built from TRBV7-9 and TRBJ1-6, with 7 bases lining up with TRBD1. Trimming cost V 0 bases and J 9 bases; bases outside gene matches: 8. CDR1 SEHNR and CDR2 FQNEAQ come from the germline V gene (reference sequence). The CDR3 is made up of 16 amino acids. The CDR3 bases are TGTGCCAGCAGCTTAGCCCGACAGGGTGGTGGTTCACCCCTCCACTTT. This gives the protein CASSLARQGGGSPLHF.

In nucleotides, the CDR3 is TGTGCCAGCAGGGGTTACACTTCTTCGGGTACGCAGTATTTT. Translated, it gives CASRGYTSSGTQYF. V and J are TRBV28 and TRBJ2-3, with unresolved D. V lost 6 bases and J 8 bases, leaving 18 bases between the germline ends. The CDR3 has 14 residues. The germline V gene has CDR1 MDHEN and CDR2 SYDVKM.

This clonotype has more than one count but fewer than ten. This rearrangement joins TRBV12-3 or TRBV12-4 to TRBJ1-3; no clear D gene. The CDR3 is 15 amino acids. Trimming removed 6 bases at V and 0 bases at J, with 12 bases between. The chain's CDR3 is CASRGSWISGNTIYF. Written as DNA, the CDR3 is TGTGCCAGCAGGGGGAGTTGGATCTCTGGAAACACCATATATTTT.

In its sample, this clonotype was seen a few times. The chain links TRBV4-1 to TRBJ2-1; a weak D match, TRBD1 (7 bases). V lost 4 bases, J lost 9 bases, and 28 bases lay in between. The CDR3 is made up of 18 amino acids. Germline V lookup: CDR1 MGHRA, CDR2 YSYEKL. The CDR3 region is CASSLKGASDSSPREQFF. CDR3 sequence (DNA): TGCGCCAGCAGCCTCAAGGGGGCTAGCGATAGTTCTCCGCGTGAGCAGTTCTTC.

This chain joins TRBV7-2 and TRBJ2-3; D is ambiguous. Looked up from germline, CDR1 is SGHTA and CDR2 is FQGNSA. Trimming took 5 bases from V and 0 from J, leaving 9 bases between them. This CDR3 comprises 14 residues. In nucleotides, the CDR3 is TGTGCCAGCAGCAATGTAGGGAGCACAGATACGCAGTATTTT. The encoded protein is CASSNVGSTDTQYF.

At least ten counts were recorded for this clonotype. The chain is built from TRBV5-1 and TRBJ2-5, with D perhaps matching TRBD2 (6 bases). V lost 3 bases to trimming and J lost 4 bases, with 13 bases between them. Germline lookup yields CDR1 SGHRS and CDR2 YFSETQ. CDR3 size: 14 residues. CDR3 residues: CASSSNGGAETQYF. CDR3 nucleotides: TGCGCCAGCAGCTCTAATGGCGGGGCAGAGACCCAGTACTTC.

The CDR3 loop is CASSLARGETAFF. The CDR3 nucleotides are TGTGCCAGCAGCTTAGCGCGAGGAGAAACGGCTTTCTTT. The genes are TRBV7-2 and TRBJ1-1; no reliable D call. Germline-derived CDR1 and CDR2 are SGHTA and FQGNSA. Trimming took 0 bases from V and 11 from J, leaving 13 bases between them. CDR3 size: 13 residues.

This clonotype has more than one count but fewer than ten. This sequence joins TRBV28 and TRBJ2-2; no firm D call. The ends were cut back, 5 bases at V and 6 bases at J, with 7 bases in the middle. The CDR3 contains 12 residues. Germline V gene data show CDR1 as MDHEN and CDR2 as SYDVKM. This CDR3 reads CASSILSGELFF. The CDR3 region has the DNA TGTGCCAGCAGTATTTTATCCGGGGAGCTGTTTTTT.

The chain is built from TRBV6-5 and TRBJ1-5; no reliable D call. The CDR3 loop spans 14 amino acids. CDR1 and CDR2 (germline): MNHEY, SVGAGI. V was clipped by 0 bases and J by 4 bases, with 7 bases between them. This CDR3 is CASSYSGDNQPQHF. As DNA, the CDR3 is TGTGCCAGCAGTTACTCGGGTGATAATCAGCCCCAGCATTTT.

This clonotype has more than one count but fewer than ten. The chain recombines TRBV4-1 with TRBJ2-7; no clear D gene. Deletions cut 2 bases from V and 4 bases from J, with 15 bases between. The CDR3 has 15 amino acids. Per the germline V gene, CDR1 is MGHRA and CDR2 is YSYEKL. CDR3 nucleotides: TGCGCCAGCAGCCAAAGGGTGGACGGAGCGTACGAGCAGTACGTC. It encodes CASSQRVDGAYEQYV.

The sample holds a few counts of this clonotype. The gene calls are TRBV6-4 and TRBJ2-3; unclear D gene. This CDR3 contains 13 residues. Germline-derived CDR1 and CDR2 are MRHNA and SNTAGT. Trimming pared 3 bases from V and 2 bases from J, leaving 6 bases between. CDR3 in DNA: TGTGCCAGCAGTGAAGGAGACACAGATACGCAGTATTTT. It translates to CASSEGDTDTQYF.

This clonotype showed up just a few times. This chain connects TRBV27 to TRBJ2-7; no clear D. The V end was cut by 7 bases, the J end by 2 bases, with 18 bases between. The CDR3 loop spans 15 amino acids. CDR1 is MNHEY and CDR2 is SMNVEV in the germline V gene (reference sequence). CDR3 coding DNA: TGTGCCAGCACTTCCCACCGGCAGGCGCCCTACGAGCAGTACTTC. This gives the protein CASTSHRQAPYEQYF.

This clonotype was seen a few times. This chain links TRBV5-6 with TRBJ1-1; D is unclear. V was trimmed by 0 bases and J by 6 bases, leaving 9 bases between them. The CDR3 length is 13 residues. Germline-derived CDR1 and CDR2 are SGHDT and YYEEEE. The CDR3 loop is CASSLADGSEAFF. Written as DNA, the CDR3 is TGTGCCAGCAGCTTGGCCGACGGTTCTGAAGCTTTCTTT.

This clonotype was observed once. The V call is TRBV5-6, the J call TRBJ2-2; TRBD2 matches 7 bases. Germline CDR1 is SGHDT and CDR2 is YYEEEE. The CDR3 length is 16 residues. Unmatched junction bases numbered 12, after V lost 4 bases and J lost 6 bases. This CDR3 is CASSPVWGGTAGELFF. CDR3 nucleotides: TGTGCCAGCAGCCCCGTTTGGGGAGGGACCGCCGGGGAGCTGTTTTTT.

This clonotype was detected a few times. The CDR3: CASSSDTAYGYTF. The CDR3 DNA sequence: TGTGCCAGCTCATCCGACACAGCCTATGGCTACACCTTC. The V and J genes are TRBV18 and TRBJ1-2; D ambiguous. From germline, CDR1 is KGHSH and CDR2 LQKENI. The length of the CDR3 is 13 residues. V lost 5 bases and J 4 bases, leaving 11 bases between the germline ends.

The chain has TRBV24-1 and TRBJ2-7, with D perhaps TRBD1 or TRBD2 (5 bases each). Germline values: CDR1 KGHDR, CDR2 SFDVKD. CDR3 length: 15 amino acids. V was trimmed by 4 bases and J by 3 bases, leaving 15 bases between them. The CDR3 coding sequence is TGTGCCACCAGTGACCCACGGGACGGAGGCTACGAGCAGTACGTC. Its protein product is CATSDPRDGGYEQYV.

This clonotype has a handful of counts. CDR3 nucleotide sequence: TGCAGTGCGACACCGGGACAGGGCTACAATGAGCAGTTCTTC. Amino acid sequence: CSATPGQGYNEQFF. This chain uses TRBV20-1 with TRBJ2-1; TRBD1 matches 9 bases. Germline V lookup: CDR1 DFQATT, CDR2 SNEGSKA (reference sequence). The CDR3 is 14 amino acids. Losses at the gene ends were 6 bases for V and 3 bases for J; bases not matched to a gene: 6.

This rearrangement joins TRBV7-2 to TRBJ2-1, with 10 bases aligning to TRBD2. CDR1 and CDR2 (germline): SGHTA, FQGNSA. The CDR3 totals 16 residues. Trimming at V came to 6 bases and at J to 3 bases, leaving 8 bases not matched to a gene. The CDR3 spells CASSATLAGGYNEQFF. The DNA for the CDR3 is TGTGCCAGCAGTGCTACTTTAGCGGGGGGCTACAATGAGCAGTTCTTC.

The chain couples TRBV5-1 to TRBJ2-3, with TRBD2 matching over 8 bases. The trim removed 1 base at V and 5 bases at J, leaving 9 bases unmatched. Per germline, CDR1 SGHRS and CDR2 YFSETQ. This CDR3 region has 16 residues. CDR3 sequence reads: CASSLRPAGVKDTQYF. In nucleotides, the CDR3 is TGCGCCAGCAGCTTGCGACCAGCGGGGGTGAAAGATACGCAGTATTTT.

V usage is TRBV6-2 or TRBV6-3 and J usage is TRBJ2-1; 9 nucleotides agree with TRBD2. Germline V CDR1 and CDR2: MNHEY, SVGEGT. The CDR3 contains 15 residues. V shed 5 bases and J 4 bases; nucleotides not matched to a gene: 6. The CDR3 protein is CASSPSGGIYNEQFF. The CDR3 nucleotides read TGTGCCAGCAGTCCGAGCGGGGGGATATACAATGAGCAGTTCTTC.

This clonotype showed up just a few times. The rearrangement links TRBV18 to TRBJ1-1; TRBD1 is a possible D gene (5 bases). Per the germline V gene, CDR1 is KGHSH and CDR2 is LQKENI. The CDR3 runs 15 residues. The ends were cut back, 1 base at V and 1 base at J, with 10 bases in the middle. The DNA of the CDR3 is TGTGCCAGCTCACCACTCAGGGAAGCGAACACTGAAGCTTTCTTT. Encoded protein: CASSPLREANTEAFF.

This clonotype was found a few times. V usage is TRBV3-1 and J usage is TRBJ2-2; 8 bases align to TRBD2. J was trimmed by 6 bases and V by 1 base; bases with no gene match: 4. Germline values: CDR1 LGHDT, CDR2 YNNKEL (reference sequence). This CDR3 contains 15 residues. The CDR3 region has the DNA TGTGCCAGCAGCCAAGGACCGGGGGGGGCCGGGGAGCTGTTTTTT. This gives the protein CASSQGPGGAGELFF.

Ten or more counts support this clonotype. V is TRBV7-3 and J is TRBJ1-6, with D perhaps TRBD1 (5 bases). This CDR3 spans 14 amino acids. Trimming removed 6 bases from V and 7 bases from J, with 13 bases in between. Germline V CDR1 and CDR2: SGHTA, FQGTGA. The CDR3 here is CASSHGTWNSPLHF. CDR3 nucleotide sequence: TGTGCCAGCAGTCATGGGACGTGGAATTCACCCCTCCACTTT.

The chain has TRBV4-1 and TRBJ1-1; D remains ambiguous. Germline V gene data show CDR1 as MGHRA and CDR2 as YSYEKL. Deletions cut 1 base from V and 4 bases from J, with 10 bases between. The CDR3 consists of 14 residues. CDR3 protein: CASSQAPGSTEAFF. CDR3 bases: TGCGCCAGCAGCCAAGCTCCAGGCAGCACTGAAGCTTTCTTT.

The rearrangement links TRBV19 to TRBJ2-2, with D perhaps matching TRBD1 or TRBD2 (6 bases each). The V and J ends lost 5 bases and 1 base respectively, with 14 bases between them. This CDR3 spans 16 amino acids. Germline V gene sequence: CDR1 LNHDA, CDR2 SQIVND (reference sequence). The CDR3 loop is CASSVGGQVNTGELFF. CDR3 DNA sequence: TGTGCCAGTAGTGTTGGGGGGCAGGTGAACACCGGGGAGCTGTTTTTT.